This T cell receptor (beta chain) is drawn from a study of cytomegalovirus exposure and HLA in healthy donors. Overall study results and limits: The authors assumed roughly uniform sequencing depth across donors for presence/absence analyses. TCR beta V segments were, for the most part, productive about 87% or about 30% of the time in an earlier analysis.

PCR was performed using 60 Vbeta and 13 Jbeta primers. The assay was immunoSEQ multiplex PCR, and TCRdb's table has in-frame clones only and misses some. The sample carries about 130,000 clones, around three quarters recorded once. This clone has more than one count but fewer than ten. Its antigen remains unidentified. Input material: PBMCs. The sequence was collected from a woman in her 40s in good health and CMV-seropositive.

Here the CDR3 DNA reads TGTGCCAGCAGCCCGGGTGGGGGGGCCCTGGCCAAAAACATTCAGTACTTC. Amino acid sequence: CASSPGGGALAKNIQYF. The rearrangement uses TRBV5-4 and TRBJ2-4; a weak D match, TRBD2 (7 bases). The V gene lost 4 bases and the J gene lost 1 base, with 18 bases spanning the gap. Germline CDR1 SGHNT, CDR2 YYREEE (reference sequence). The CDR3 is 17 amino acids. The full variable domain, its missing parts supplied by reference TRBV5-4 and TRBJ2-4, is ETGVTQSPTHLIKTRGQQVTLRCSSQSGHNTVSWYQQALGQGPQFIFQYYREEENGRGNFPPRFSGLQFPNYSSELNVNALELDDSALYLCASSPGGGALAKNIQYFGAGTRLSVL.